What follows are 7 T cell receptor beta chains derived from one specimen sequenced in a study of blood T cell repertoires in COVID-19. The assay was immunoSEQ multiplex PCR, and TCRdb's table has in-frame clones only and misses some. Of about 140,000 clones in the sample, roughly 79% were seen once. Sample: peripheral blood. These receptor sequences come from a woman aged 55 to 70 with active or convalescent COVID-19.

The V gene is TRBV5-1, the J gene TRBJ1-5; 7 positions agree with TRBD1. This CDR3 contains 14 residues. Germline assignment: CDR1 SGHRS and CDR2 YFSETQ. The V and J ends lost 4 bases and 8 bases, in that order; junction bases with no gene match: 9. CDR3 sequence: CASSVEQGSKPQHF. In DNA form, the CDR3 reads TGCGCCAGCAGCGTAGAACAGGGGAGCAAGCCCCAGCATTTT. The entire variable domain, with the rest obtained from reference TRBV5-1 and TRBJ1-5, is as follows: KAGVTQTPRYLIKTRGQQVTLSCSPISGHRSVSWYQQTPGQGLQFLFEYFSETQRNKGNFPGRFSGRQFSNSRSEMNVSTLELGDSALYLCASSVEQGSKPQHFGDGTRLSIL.

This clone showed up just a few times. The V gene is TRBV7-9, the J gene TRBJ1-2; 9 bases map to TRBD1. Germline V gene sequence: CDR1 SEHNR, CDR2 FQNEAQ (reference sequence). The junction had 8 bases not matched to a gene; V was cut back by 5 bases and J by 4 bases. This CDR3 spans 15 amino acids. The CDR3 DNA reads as TGTGCCAGCAGCAAAGATACGGACAGGGGCTATGGCTACACCTTC. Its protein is CASSKDTDRGYGYTF.

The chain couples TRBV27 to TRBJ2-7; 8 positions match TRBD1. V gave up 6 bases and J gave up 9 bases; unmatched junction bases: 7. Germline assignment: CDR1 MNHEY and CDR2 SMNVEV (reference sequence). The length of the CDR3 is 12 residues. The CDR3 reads CASRQGEVVQYF. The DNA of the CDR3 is TGTGCCAGCAGACAGGGGGAGGTGGTGCAGTACTTC.

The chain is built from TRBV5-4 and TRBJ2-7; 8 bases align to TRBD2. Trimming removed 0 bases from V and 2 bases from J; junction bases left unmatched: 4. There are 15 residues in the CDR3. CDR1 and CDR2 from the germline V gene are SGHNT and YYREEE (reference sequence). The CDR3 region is CASSLGVAGPYEQYF. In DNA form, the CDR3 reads TGTGCCAGCAGCTTGGGAGTAGCGGGGCCCTACGAGCAGTACTTC.

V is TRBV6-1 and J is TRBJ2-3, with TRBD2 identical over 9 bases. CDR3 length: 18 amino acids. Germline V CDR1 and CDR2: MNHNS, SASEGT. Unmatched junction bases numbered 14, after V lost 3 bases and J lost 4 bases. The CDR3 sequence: CASSDRLLSGGTPDTQYF. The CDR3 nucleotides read TGTGCCAGCAGTGACCGTCTTCTCAGCGGGGGGACTCCAGATACGCAGTATTTT.

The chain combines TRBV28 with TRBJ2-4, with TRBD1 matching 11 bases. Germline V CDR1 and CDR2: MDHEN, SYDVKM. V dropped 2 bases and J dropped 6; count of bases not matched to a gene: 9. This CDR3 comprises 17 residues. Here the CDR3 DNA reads TGTGCCAGCAGTTTAGGGGGACAGGGGGGTGGAGCAAACATTCAGTACTTC. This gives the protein CASSLGGQGGGANIQYF.

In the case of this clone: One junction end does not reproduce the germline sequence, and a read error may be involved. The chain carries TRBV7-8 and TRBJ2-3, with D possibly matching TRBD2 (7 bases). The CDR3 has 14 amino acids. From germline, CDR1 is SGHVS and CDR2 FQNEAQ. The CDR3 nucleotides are TGTGCCAGCAGCTTCCCGGGGGGCACGGATACGCAGTATTTT. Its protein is CASSFPGGTDTQYF.